This T cell receptor (beta chain) appears in the sequencing data of a study of blood T cell repertoires in COVID-19. Study-wide context: Italy, Spain and the United States were the sources of the convalescent and acute COVID-19 samples. PBMCs, B-cell-depleted T cells, or T cells provided the cDNA or gDNA that made up the material.

Germline CDR1 SGHTS, CDR2 YDEGEE. The V end lost 0 bases, the J end lost 5 bases, and 12 bases lay between the germline ends. This CDR3 has 15 residues. Patients in Seattle were enrolled during active infection, then followed longitudinally. Original data processing: Amplification with reference gene primers provided the estimates of nucleated cell counts. The data were produced by immunoSEQ multiplex PCR, yet TCRdb's version contains in-frame clones alone and is incomplete. D and trimming come from the DNA, and the V and J calls and clone size come from that table. The data show about 180,000 clones, under 85% seen once.

The TCR comes from an elderly man with COVID-19, enrolled during active disease. The sequenced material came from peripheral blood. J is TRBJ1-3 and V is TRBV5-8; the D gene is possibly TRBD1 (5 bases). Written as DNA, the CDR3 is TGTGCCAGCAGCTTGGCGTGGCAGGGCCGAAACACCATATATTTT. This encodes CASSLAWQGRNTIYF.